A single sample gave rise to the 21 T cell receptor beta chains below, sequenced in a study of blood T cell repertoires in COVID-19. Clones were sequenced by immunoSEQ multiplex PCR, and TCRdb holds only the in-frame ones, with some missing. Of approximately 99,000 clones in the sample, 88% were seen once. Source material: peripheral blood. These receptors were collected from a human donor in a cohort sampled during active COVID-19.

The chain joins TRBV13 to TRBJ2-2; a possible D gene is TRBD2 (7 bases). Trimming removed 6 bases from V and 5 bases from J, with 16 bases in between. The CDR3 spans 15 residues. Germline CDR1 reads PRHDT; CDR2 reads FYEKMQ (reference sequence). The CDR3 DNA reads TGTGCCAGCAGTATACAGGGAGGGGAGACCGGGGAGCTGTTTTTT. Amino acid sequence: CASSIQGGETGELFF.

The chain recombines TRBV7-9 with TRBJ1-1; 7 bases map to TRBD1. The CDR3 is made up of 15 amino acids. Germline V CDR1 and CDR2: SEHNR, FQNEAQ (reference sequence). V trimming: 7 bases; J trimming: 5 bases; junction bases outside the gene matches: 13. The CDR3 region is CASTSLRDSVTEAFF. The CDR3 bases are TGTGCCAGCACCTCCCTCCGGGACAGCGTAACTGAAGCTTTCTTT.

The chain joins TRBV5-1 to TRBJ2-3, with 8 bases fitting TRBD2. With 0 bases clipped from V and 2 bases from J, the junction kept 8 bases outside the gene matches. CDR1 and CDR2 (germline): SGHRS, YFSETQ. CDR3 size: 17 residues. The CDR3 is CASSLGFAGGPTDTQYF. Written as DNA, the CDR3 is TGCGCCAGCAGCTTGGGTTTCGCGGGGGGCCCCACAGATACGCAGTATTTT.

The rearrangement links TRBV5-3 to TRBJ2-2; tentatively, D is TRBD1 (5 bases). TRBV5-3 falls under the ORF class, with uncertain function. V was trimmed by 3 bases and J by 0 bases, leaving 12 bases between them. CDR3 length: 16 amino acids. The CDR3 is CARSYPEGANTGELFF. The CDR3 coding sequence is TGTGCCAGAAGCTACCCGGAAGGGGCGAACACCGGGGAGCTGTTTTTT.

V usage is TRBV7-9 and J usage is TRBJ2-1; 8 bases align to TRBD1. Per germline, CDR1 SEHNR and CDR2 FQNEAQ (reference sequence). The CDR3 has 13 residues. V trimming: 4 bases; J trimming: 6 bases; junction bases outside the gene matches: 2. CDR3 nucleotides: TGTGCCAGCAGCTCACAGGGGGTCAATGAGCAGTTCTTC. Its translation is CASSSQGVNEQFF.

Judged by abundance, this clone is medium-sized. This sequence joins TRBV19 and TRBJ2-1; TRBD2 matches at 7 bases. The trim removed 4 bases at V and 5 bases at J, leaving 5 bases unmatched. The CDR3 consists of 14 residues. Per the germline V gene, CDR1 is LNHDA and CDR2 is SQIVND (reference sequence). For the CDR3, the DNA is TGTGCCAGTAGTACTTGGGGGGGTCACAATGAGCAGTTCTTC. Protein product: CASSTWGGHNEQFF.

The V and J genes are TRBV5-8 and TRBJ1-1; D gene uncertain. Germline V gene lookup returns CDR1 SGHTS and CDR2 YDEGEE. Trimming took off 0 bases at V and 5 bases at J, with 8 bases between the two ends. This CDR3 has 13 residues. CDR3 DNA: TGTGCCAGCAGCTTGGGCCTATATACTGAAGCTTTCTTT. As protein: CASSLGLYTEAFF.

The chain uses TRBV6-5 and TRBJ2-1, with 8 bases identical to TRBD1. Trimming cost V 2 bases and J 8 bases; bases outside gene matches: 5. The germline CDR1 and CDR2 sequences are MNHEY and SVGAGI. The CDR3 is 14 amino acids. The CDR3 bases are TGTGCCAGCAGTTACGCGGACAGGGTCGATGAGCAGTTCTTC. It encodes CASSYADRVDEQFF.

The J gene is TRBJ1-2, the V gene TRBV3-1 (or the pseudogene TRBV3-2), with D unclear. Between the trimmed V and J ends, which lost 4 bases and 6 bases, there was a span of 15 bases. From germline, CDR1 is LGHDT and CDR2 YNNKEL (reference sequence). This CDR3 region has 14 residues. CDR3 sequence reads: CASSPNPRSNGYTF. The DNA of the CDR3 is TGTGCCAGCAGCCCCAACCCCCGGTCCAATGGCTACACCTTC.

The chain uses TRBV20-1 and TRBJ2-1; D is unclear. Per germline, CDR1 DFQATT and CDR2 SNEGSKA (reference sequence). CDR3 length equals 11 residues. Trimming shortened V by 2 bases and J by 4 bases, and 3 bases separated the two germline ends. Here the CDR3 reads CSARSYNEQFF. CDR3 DNA: TGCAGTGCTAGATCTTACAATGAGCAGTTCTTC.

The CDR3 DNA sequence: TGTGCCATCAGTGAGTCACAGACAGGCGGGTCACCCCTCCACTTT. Its translation is CAISESQTGGSPLHF. The V call is TRBV10-3, the J call TRBJ1-6; D perhaps matches TRBD1 (6 bases). Trimming left V 0 bases short and J 10 bases short, with 13 bases between. This CDR3 has 15 residues. The germline CDR1 and CDR2 sequences are ENHRY and SYGVKD.

The chain uses TRBV30 and TRBJ1-3; D is possibly TRBD1 (5 bases). V lost 2 bases and J 2 bases, leaving 13 bases between the germline ends. This CDR3 spans 15 amino acids. CDR1 and CDR2 from the germline V gene are GTSNPN and SVGIG (reference sequence). The CDR3: CAWSFKGAAGNTIYF. CDR3 sequence (DNA): TGTGCCTGGAGTTTCAAAGGGGCTGCTGGAAACACCATATATTTT.

V usage is TRBV11-1 and J usage is TRBJ2-7; 8 positions agree with TRBD2. CDR1 SGHAT and CDR2 FQDESV come from the germline V gene (reference sequence). With 4 bases clipped from V and 10 bases from J, the junction kept 12 bases outside the gene matches. There are 14 residues in the CDR3. CDR3 in amino acids: CASSSRGASGPQYF. The CDR3 region has the DNA TGTGCCAGCAGCTCCCGTGGGGCTAGCGGGCCTCAGTACTTC. Combining the CDR3 with reference TRBV11-1 and TRBJ2-7 gives the whole variable domain EAEVAQSPRYKITEKSQAVAFWCDPISGHATLYWYRQILGQGPELLVQFQDESVVDDSQLPKDRFSAERLKGVDSTLKIQPAELGDSAMYLCASSSRGASGPQYFGPGTRLTVT.

J is TRBJ2-1 and V is TRBV30; TRBD2 might be the D (5 bases). Trimming removed 5 bases at V and 5 bases at J, with 13 bases between. This CDR3 is built from 13 residues. In germline, CDR1 is GTSNPN, CDR2 SVGIG (reference sequence). The CDR3 is CAWGKGEHNEQFF. In DNA form, the CDR3 reads TGTGCCTGGGGGAAGGGAGAACACAATGAGCAGTTCTTC.

The chain is built from TRBV5-1 and TRBJ2-5; 12 bases agree with TRBD1. V was clipped by 4 bases and J by 5 bases; unmatched bases: 3. CDR3 size: 14 residues. Germline V gene sequence: CDR1 SGHRS, CDR2 YFSETQ. The CDR3 loop reads CASSTGQGAETQYF. The CDR3 DNA sequence: TGCGCCAGCAGCACGGGACAGGGGGCCGAGACCCAGTACTTC.

This chain links TRBV19 with TRBJ1-1, with D unresolved. This CDR3 contains 13 residues. Looked up from germline, CDR1 is LNHDA and CDR2 is SQIVND (reference sequence). V was clipped by 1 base and J by 6 bases, with 9 bases between them. The CDR3 bases are TGTGCCAGTAGTATAGGCGGGCTAGCTGAAGCTTTCTTT. It encodes CASSIGGLAEAFF.

The chain links TRBV27 to TRBJ1-6; D remains unclear. CDR1 MNHEY and CDR2 SMNVEV come from the germline V gene (reference sequence). The germline V and J ends were trimmed by 6 bases and 9 bases, with 6 bases remaining between them. This CDR3 has 11 amino acids. The CDR3 loop reads CASRDSSPLHF. CDR3 sequence (DNA): TGTGCCAGCAGGGACTCTTCACCCCTCCACTTT.

The chain joins TRBV6-5 to TRBJ2-7; 8 nucleotides align to TRBD1. V gave up 8 bases and J gave up 0 bases; unmatched junction bases: 9. CDR1 is MNHEY and CDR2 is SVGAGI in the germline V gene. This CDR3 is built from 15 residues. CDR3 protein: CASSKGDRPSYEQYF. CDR3 coding DNA: TGTGCCAGCTCTAAGGGGGACAGGCCCTCCTACGAGCAGTACTTC.

This clone was observed a few times. The rearrangement uses TRBV21-1 and TRBJ2-3; TRBD1 reflects the table's D call only, with no check against the DNA. TRBV21-1 is labeled a pseudogene. The CDR3 length is 19 residues. DNA for the CDR3: TGTGCCAGCAGCAAAGTACGGTGGGGGCTGACAGGGAGTACAGATACGCAGTATTTT. Encoded protein: CASSKVRWGLTGSTDTQYF.

The gene calls are TRBV6-5 and TRBJ2-7, with 9 bases identical to TRBD2. The CDR3 spans 15 residues. Germline CDR1 reads MNHEY; CDR2 reads SVGAGI. V trimming: 2 bases; J trimming: 2 bases; junction bases outside the gene matches: 4. In DNA, the CDR3 is TGTGCCAGCAGTTACGGGACTAGCCGCACCTACGAGCAGTACTTC. It is translated as CASSYGTSRTYEQYF.

V gene TRBV11-2 combines with J gene TRBJ2-7; D not certain. CDR3 length equals 13 residues. The germline gives CDR1 SGHAT, CDR2 FQNNGV. V lost 1 base and J lost 1, with 5 bases in between. DNA of the CDR3: TGTGCCAGCAGCTTAGCTTCTTCCTACGAGCAGTACTTC. This gives the protein CASSLASSYEQYF.